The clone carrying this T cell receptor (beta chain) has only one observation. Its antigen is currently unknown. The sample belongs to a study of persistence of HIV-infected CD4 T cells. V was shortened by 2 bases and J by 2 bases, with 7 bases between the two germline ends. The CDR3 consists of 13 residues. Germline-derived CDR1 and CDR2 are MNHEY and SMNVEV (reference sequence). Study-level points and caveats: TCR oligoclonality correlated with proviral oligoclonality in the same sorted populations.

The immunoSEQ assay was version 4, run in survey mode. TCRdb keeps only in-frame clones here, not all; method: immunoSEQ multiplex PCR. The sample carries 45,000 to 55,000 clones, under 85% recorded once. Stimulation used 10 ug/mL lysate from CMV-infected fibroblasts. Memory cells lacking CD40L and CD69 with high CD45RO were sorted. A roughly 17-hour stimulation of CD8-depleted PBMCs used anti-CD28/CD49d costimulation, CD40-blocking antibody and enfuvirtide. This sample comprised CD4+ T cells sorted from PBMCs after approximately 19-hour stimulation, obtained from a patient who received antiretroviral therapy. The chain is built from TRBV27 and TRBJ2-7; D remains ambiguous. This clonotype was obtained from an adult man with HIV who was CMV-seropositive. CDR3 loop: CASSLRVTYEQYF. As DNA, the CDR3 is TGTGCCAGCAGTTTAAGGGTAACCTACGAGCAGTACTTC.